These 29 T cell receptor beta chains share one sample of origin, sequenced in a study of cytomegalovirus exposure and HLA in healthy donors. Researchers ran the PCR with 60 Vbeta and 13 Jbeta primers. Libraries were prepared by immunoSEQ multiplex PCR; TCRdb keeps only in-frame clonotypes and omits some of them. The sample has around 150,000 clones; 75% to 80% are singletons. The material sequenced was PBMCs. The receptors come from a woman between 50 and 59 years old in good health and CMV-seropositive.

The sample holds a few counts of this clone. The chain links TRBV7-8 to TRBJ1-1; TRBD1 aligns across 12 bases. Germline loops: CDR1 SGHVS, CDR2 FQNEAQ. The J segment lost 3 bases and the V segment lost 4 bases, leaving 3 bases of the junction unmatched. The CDR3 sequence is 15 residues long. The CDR3 is CASSWDRGPYTEAFF. The CDR3 DNA reads as TGTGCCAGCAGCTGGGACAGGGGGCCGTACACTGAAGCTTTCTTT.

The genes are TRBV2 and TRBJ2-1; tentative D call: TRBD2 (7 bases). Trimming removed 4 bases at V and 1 base at J, with 14 bases between. The CDR3 runs to 16 residues. CDR1 and CDR2 (germline): SNHLY, FYNNEI. CDR3 in amino acids: CASSGGGAQSYNEQFF. The CDR3 DNA follows: TGTGCCAGCAGTGGAGGGGGGGCACAATCCTACAATGAGCAGTTCTTC.

Comment on this clone: Other DNA sequences in this specimen translate into the identical CDR3. The V and J genes are TRBV9 and TRBJ1-5; D possibly corresponds to TRBD1 (6 bases). V shed 3 bases and J shed 0 bases, with 7 bases lying between them. Germline assignment: CDR1 SGDLS and CDR2 YYNGEE. The CDR3 loop spans 14 amino acids. The CDR3, as DNA: TGTGCCAGCAGCGCAGGGGTTAGCAATCAGCCCCAGCATTTT. Translation gives CASSAGVSNQPQHF.

This clone occurred once. The rearrangement joins TRBV5-1 to TRBJ2-1; 12 nucleotides align to TRBD2. This CDR3 comprises 16 residues. CDR1 and CDR2 (germline): SGHRS, YFSETQ. V shed 4 bases, J shed 5 bases, and the junction held 7 bases outside the gene matches. In nucleotides, the CDR3 is TGCGCCAGCAGCCCGACTAGCGGGGGACTTCACAATGAGCAGTTCTTC. Translated: CASSPTSGGLHNEQFF.

This clone came up a few times. Here the CDR3 DNA reads TGCGCCAGCAGCCAACTCCCCACGGGGGGGGAAAGCAATCAGCCCCAGCATTTT. Its protein is CASSQLPTGGESNQPQHF. The gene calls are TRBV4-1 and TRBJ1-5; D possibly corresponds to TRBD1 (5 bases). In germline, CDR1 is MGHRA, CDR2 YSYEKL. The CDR3 consists of 18 residues. Trimming took 2 bases from V and 1 from J, leaving 18 bases between them.

The gene calls are TRBV18 and TRBJ2-3; D may be TRBD2 (6 bases). The CDR3 loop spans 14 amino acids. The germline CDR1 and CDR2 sequences are KGHSH and LQKENI. Trimming removed 8 bases at V and 2 bases at J, with 14 bases between. The CDR3 region has the DNA TGTGCCAGCCACCCTAGACTAGACACAGATACGCAGTATTTT. This gives the protein CASHPRLDTDTQYF.

The rearrangement uses TRBV4-1 and TRBJ2-6; 7 bases line up with TRBD1. With V trimmed by 4 bases and J by 3 bases, 6 bases remained unmatched. The CDR3 consists of 16 residues. The V gene's germline CDR1 is MGHRA and CDR2 YSYEKL. The CDR3: CASSRESGGGANVLTF. As DNA, the CDR3 is TGCGCCAGCAGCCGAGAGTCAGGGGGTGGGGCCAACGTCCTGACTTTC.

The J gene is TRBJ2-7, the V gene TRBV7-2; a possible D gene is TRBD1 (5 bases). CDR1 and CDR2 (germline): SGHTA, FQGNSA. This CDR3 is built from 17 residues. V shed 5 bases and J shed 0 bases, with 20 bases lying between them. The DNA of the CDR3 is TGTGCCAGCAGCCCCCAGGGCGCAGTCTCAAGCTCCTACGAGCAGTACTTC. It yields the protein CASSPQGAVSSSYEQYF.

V usage is TRBV9 and J usage is TRBJ1-4; no reliable D call. Germline V CDR1 and CDR2: SGDLS, YYNGEE. Trimming shortened V by 3 bases and J by 4 bases, and 13 bases separated the two germline ends. The CDR3 sequence is 15 residues long. CDR3 nucleotides: TGTGCCAGCAGCGAGACGCTGGGCTATAATGAAAAACTGTTTTTT. It codes for CASSETLGYNEKLFF.

The rearrangement joins TRBV6-6 to TRBJ2-7; D is possibly TRBD2 (6 bases). Trimming left V 0 bases short and J 1 base short, with 7 bases between. The CDR3 covers 14 residues. From germline, CDR1 is MNHNY and CDR2 SVGAGI (reference sequence). The CDR3 nucleotides read TGTGCCAGCAGTTACTCGGAGGGATCCTACGAGCAGTACTTC. The encoded protein is CASSYSEGSYEQYF.

This sequence joins TRBV2 and TRBJ1-2, with D unclear. CDR3 length: 11 amino acids. Germline CDR1 is SNHLY and CDR2 is FYNNEI. V was shortened by 3 bases and J by 7 bases, with 6 bases between the two germline ends. CDR3 protein: CASSDEGGYTF. CDR3 bases: TGTGCCAGCAGTGATGAGGGTGGCTACACCTTC.

CDR3 amino acids: CASSLTSGLASEQYF. Here the CDR3 DNA reads TGTGCCAGCAGCCTCACCTCCGGACTAGCTTCCGAGCAGTACTTC. The rearrangement joins TRBV7-3 to TRBJ2-7; 8 nucleotides line up with TRBD2. V dropped 5 bases and J dropped 6; count of bases not matched to a gene: 12. This CDR3 region has 15 residues. Germline values: CDR1 SGHTA, CDR2 FQGTGA.

The gene calls are TRBV6-1 and TRBJ1-5; 12 bases fit TRBD1. The CDR3 extends over 15 amino acids. J lost 7 bases, V lost 3 bases, and 4 bases had no gene match. Germline CDR1 and CDR2: MNHNS and SASEGT. As DNA, the CDR3 is TGTGCCAGCAGTGAGGGACAGGGGGCGGGACAGCCCCAGCATTTT. It translates to CASSEGQGAGQPQHF.

This sequence joins TRBV28 and TRBJ2-5; 11 bases are shared with TRBD1. The CDR3 runs to 16 residues. Germline trimming cut 7 bases from V and 0 bases from J; bases unmatched to any gene: 7. The germline gives CDR1 MDHEN, CDR2 SYDVKM. The CDR3 nucleotides read TGTGCCAGCAACACCCCGGGACAGGGGGACCAAGAGACCCAGTACTTC. It encodes CASNTPGQGDQETQYF.

The chain couples TRBV2 to TRBJ1-2; 10 nucleotides match TRBD1. V lost 5 bases, J lost 6 bases, and 3 bases stayed unmatched. Germline V CDR1 and CDR2: SNHLY, FYNNEI. This CDR3 spans 13 amino acids. The CDR3 region is CASSWTGGNGYTF. The CDR3 nucleotides read TGTGCCAGCAGTTGGACAGGGGGGAATGGCTACACCTTC.

In nucleotides, the CDR3 is TGTGCCAGCTCCCGGGAGGGGGACAATCAGCCCCAGCATTTT. Residues: CASSREGDNQPQHF. The V and J genes are TRBV27 and TRBJ1-5; the D gene is possibly TRBD1 (6 bases). This CDR3 is built from 14 residues. Germline V gene data show CDR1 as MNHEY and CDR2 as SMNVEV (reference sequence). Between the trimmed V and J ends, which lost 8 bases and 3 bases, there was a span of 14 bases.

The rearrangement links TRBV18 to TRBJ2-1, with 7 bases aligning to TRBD1. CDR1 and CDR2 (germline): KGHSH, LQKENI. The CDR3 totals 16 residues. The V segment lost 2 bases and the J segment 5 bases; nucleotides outside the gene matches: 9. DNA of the CDR3: TGTGCCAGCTCACCAGAGAAGGGGGCGGTGCACAATGAGCAGTTCTTC. It translates to CASSPEKGAVHNEQFF.

The chain combines TRBV2 with TRBJ2-6, with 9 bases that match TRBD1. J lost 4 bases, V lost 4 bases, and 5 bases had no gene match. CDR1 is SNHLY and CDR2 is FYNNEI in the germline V gene. This CDR3 spans 16 amino acids. The CDR3 here is CASSAQGARGANVLTF. CDR3 coding DNA: TGTGCCAGCAGTGCACAGGGGGCGCGCGGGGCCAACGTCCTGACTTTC.

V gene TRBV19 combines with J gene TRBJ2-3; 12 nucleotides agree with TRBD2. Germline V lookup: CDR1 LNHDA, CDR2 SQIVND (reference sequence). V gave up 6 bases and J gave up 4 bases; unmatched junction bases: 8. There are 16 residues in the CDR3. CDR3 residues: CASRSLAGGSSDTQYF. In nucleotides, the CDR3 is TGTGCCAGTAGGAGCCTAGCGGGGGGGTCGTCAGATACGCAGTATTTT.

This clone was detected only a few times. The genes are TRBV28 and TRBJ1-2; TRBD1 is a possible D gene (5 bases). The CDR3 is 13 residues long. Per germline, CDR1 MDHEN and CDR2 SYDVKM. Trimming cost V 8 bases and J 4 bases, with 14 bases left between them. CDR3 protein: CASPGGGIYGYTF. In DNA form, the CDR3 reads TGTGCCAGCCCGGGGGGAGGCATCTATGGCTACACCTTC.

Remarks on this clone: Compared with germline, one end of the junction differs, possibly owing to a read error. The chain is built from TRBV6-5 and TRBJ2-3; D possibly corresponds to TRBD2 (5 bases). This CDR3 comprises 13 residues. In germline, CDR1 is MNHEY, CDR2 SVGAGI. CDR3 loop: CASSYAASSPQNF. The CDR3 DNA reads as TGTGCCAGCAGTTACGCCGCTAGCAGCCCCCAAAATTTT.

The CDR3 DNA reads TGTGCCAACGGTAGGGACCAGGGGTCCTACGAGCAGTACTTC. It codes for CANGRDQGSYEQYF. The chain joins TRBV2 to TRBJ2-5; D possibly corresponds to TRBD1 (6 bases). The assigned J gene may be wrong: the sequence end matches TRBJ2-7 better. The CDR3 contains 14 residues. From germline, CDR1 is SNHLY and CDR2 FYNNEI.

The rearrangement links TRBV9 to TRBJ2-1; D perhaps matches TRBD1 (5 bases). From germline, CDR1 is SGDLS and CDR2 YYNGEE. V lost 0 bases and J 2 bases, leaving 15 bases between the germline ends. The length of the CDR3 is 17 residues. CDR3 coding DNA: TGTGCCAGCAGCGTAGGGAGAGGCACAGGCGCCTACAATGAGCAGTTCTTC. Its protein product is CASSVGRGTGAYNEQFF.

The V gene is TRBV6-1, the J gene TRBJ1-1, with TRBD1 identical over 9 bases. The CDR3 loop spans 15 amino acids. After removal of 6 bases from V and 4 bases from J, the junction contained 9 bases not matched to a gene. Germline-derived CDR1 and CDR2 are MNHNS and SASEGT. CDR3 region: CASRTQGAVGTEAFF. The CDR3 region has the DNA TGTGCCAGCAGGACACAGGGGGCGGTGGGCACTGAAGCTTTCTTT.

J is TRBJ2-3 and V is TRBV30; D might be TRBD1 (5 bases). The CDR3 length is 14 residues. Trimming shortened V by 0 bases and J by 0 bases, and 7 bases separated the two germline ends. Germline V gene lookup returns CDR1 GTSNPN and CDR2 SVGIG (reference sequence). CDR3 nucleotide sequence: TGTGCCTGGAGTGTGCAGGGAAGCACAGATACGCAGTATTTT. As protein: CAWSVQGSTDTQYF.

V usage is TRBV2 and J usage is TRBJ2-5, with 8 bases lining up with TRBD2. J lost 2 bases, V lost 8 bases, and 16 bases had no gene match. The germline V gene has CDR1 SNHLY and CDR2 FYNNEI. The CDR3 has 17 amino acids. CDR3 sequence reads: CASEKELGVAGQETQYF. CDR3 coding DNA: TGTGCCAGCGAAAAAGAGTTGGGAGTAGCGGGGCAAGAGACCCAGTACTTC.

There are a few counts of this clone. This sequence joins TRBV6-1 and TRBJ1-1; D is ambiguous. V was clipped by 10 bases and J by 1 base, with 7 bases between them. Germline V CDR1 and CDR2: MNHNS, SASEGT. This CDR3 region has 11 residues. The CDR3 DNA reads TGTGCCACACGACAGAACACTGAAGCTTTCTTT. It is translated as CATRQNTEAFF.

This rearrangement joins TRBV7-3 to TRBJ2-3, with TRBD2 identical over 7 bases. This CDR3 region has 15 residues. CDR1 and CDR2 from the germline V gene are SGHTA and FQGTGA. The trim removed 2 bases at V and 3 bases at J, leaving 5 bases unmatched. Here the CDR3 reads CASSLVGGETDTQYF. In DNA, the CDR3 is TGTGCCAGCAGCTTAGTGGGAGGGGAGACAGATACGCAGTATTTT. Full variable domain (remainder filled in from reference TRBV7-3 and TRBJ2-3): GAGVSQTPSNKVTEKGKYVELRCDPISGHTALYWYRQSLGQGPEFLIYFQGTGAADDSGLPNDRFFAVRPEGSVSTLKIQRTERGDSAVYLCASSLVGGETDTQYFGPGTRLTVL.

This clone came up a few times. This chain connects TRBV6-4 to TRBJ1-4; the D is unclear. The CDR3 is made up of 15 amino acids. The germline V and J ends were trimmed by 5 bases and 7 bases, with 17 bases remaining between them. Germline V gene sequence: CDR1 MRHNA, CDR2 SNTAGT. CDR3 nucleotides: TGTGCCAGCAGTAAACTAGTCGGGTGGAGTGAAAAACTGTTTTTT. This translates into CASSKLVGWSEKLFF.